This is a list of T cell receptor beta chains from one sample in a study of blood T cell repertoires in COVID-19. Here immunoSEQ multiplex PCR was the method, and the copy in TCRdb shows in-frame clones only, minus some. The table has about 330,000 clones, approximately 82% seen once; the top ten hold roughly 1.2%. The sequenced material came from peripheral blood. These receptors all come from a woman between 50 and 59 years old with acute or convalescent COVID-19. CDR3s include the opening cysteine and the closing phenylalanine or tryptophan. The D gene is left open where the match is weak. Clone size is shown for a subset of rows, as once, few, many or a class of expanded clone.

J: TRBJ2-3
V: TRBV7-9
D: .
size: .
CDR3: CASSQNTDTQYF
DNA: TGTGCCAGCAGCCAGAACACAGATACGCAGTATTTT

J: TRBJ2-2
V: TRBV2
D: .
size: .
CDR3: CASSEETQYGELFF
DNA: TGTGCCAGCAGTGAAGAGACTCAATACGGGGAGCTGTTTTTT

J: TRBJ1-4
V: TRBV4-3
D: TRBD1
size: .
CDR3: CASSQQRGGGEKLFF
DNA: TGCGCCAGCAGCCAACAGCGAGGGGGCGGTGAAAAACTGTTTTTT

J: TRBJ2-3
V: TRBV9
D: .
size: .
CDR3: CASSPMGSAFGADTQYF
DNA: TGTGCCAGCAGCCCTATGGGCTCTGCCTTCGGGGCAGATACGCAGTATTTT

J: TRBJ2-4
V: TRBV6-2/TRBV6-3
D: .
size: .
CDR3: CASSWFGKAKNIQYF
DNA: TGTGCCAGCAGTTGGTTCGGGAAAGCCAAAAACATTCAGTACTTC

J: TRBJ1-4
V: TRBV2
D: .
size: .
CDR3: CASSGTLATEEKLFF
DNA: TGTGCCAGCAGCGGGACATTAGCTACGGAAGAAAAACTGTTTTTT

J: TRBJ1-2
V: TRBV5-8
D: .
size: once
CDR3: CASSPYWEGNYGYTF
DNA: TGTGCCAGCAGCCCATATTGGGAGGGTAACTATGGCTACACCTTC

J: TRBJ1-1
V: TRBV19
D: TRBD1
size: .
CDR3: CASSIATGQGANTEAFF
DNA: TGTGCCAGTAGTATAGCTACGGGACAGGGGGCTAACACTGAAGCTTTCTTT

J: TRBJ2-5
V: TRBV5-4
D: .
size: .
CDR3: CASSLALGLKETQYF
DNA: TGTGCCAGCAGCTTGGCCCTAGGTCTGAAAGAGACCCAGTACTTC

J: TRBJ1-5
V: TRBV19
D: .
size: .
CDR3: CASSPGVNQPQHF
DNA: TGTGCCAGTAGTCCCGGGGTGAATCAGCCCCAGCATTTT

J: TRBJ2-5
V: TRBV18
D: TRBD2
size: .
CDR3: CASSPGLSQETQYF
DNA: TGTGCCAGCTCCCCGGGACTATCCCAAGAGACCCAGTACTTC